Shown below are 20 T cell receptor beta chains from a single sample sequenced in a study of CD8+ T cells in alopecia areata. Reverse transcription of extracted RNA yielded cDNA, which provided the sequencing template. Libraries were prepared by immunoSEQ multiplex PCR; TCRdb keeps only in-frame clonotypes and omits some of them. The table lists some 170,000 clones, around 71% of them singletons. Sequenced here: CD8+ T cells sorted from blood, sampled at week 0. The receptor set was obtained from a human donor with alopecia areata.

The chain couples TRBV9 to TRBJ1-2; 9 nucleotides line up with TRBD1. Per germline, CDR1 SGDLS and CDR2 YYNGEE. The V and J ends lost 0 bases and 4 bases, in that order; junction bases with no gene match: 19. This CDR3 has 20 residues. The CDR3 is CASSVDRLGPHRGQIYGYTF. CDR3 in DNA: TGTGCCAGCAGCGTAGACCGTCTGGGGCCGCACAGGGGGCAAATCTATGGCTACACCTTC.

This clone was seen a few times. This chain uses TRBV7-9 with TRBJ1-1, with no clear D. Trimming removed 5 bases from V and 3 bases from J, with 16 bases in between. This CDR3 region has 15 residues. Per germline, CDR1 SEHNR and CDR2 FQNEAQ (reference sequence). The CDR3 sequence: CASSPQTARDTEAFF. In nucleotides, the CDR3 is TGTGCCAGCAGCCCCCAGACGGCTCGGGACACTGAAGCTTTCTTT.

This chain connects TRBV4-1 to TRBJ2-3, with a weak D call TRBD1 (5 bases). The V gene lost 5 bases and the J gene lost 4 bases, with 13 bases spanning the gap. CDR1 and CDR2 (germline): MGHRA, YSYEKL. This CDR3 contains 14 residues. CDR3 protein: CASSYRTLSDTQYF. In nucleotides, the CDR3 is TGCGCCAGCAGCTATCGGACATTGTCAGATACGCAGTATTTT.

The gene calls are TRBV7-9 and TRBJ1-2; 7 bases map to TRBD1. Germline CDR1 reads SEHNR; CDR2 reads FQNEAQ (reference sequence). V lost 5 bases and J lost 3; bases outside the gene matches: 9. The CDR3 contains 15 residues. The CDR3 DNA reads as TGTGCCAGCAGCGCGGGCCGGGACAGATACTATGGCTACACCTTC. Protein: CASSAGRDRYYGYTF.

This clone has only a few counts. The J gene is TRBJ1-3, the V gene TRBV7-2; D is unclear. There are 16 residues in the CDR3. V shed 5 bases and J shed 0 bases, with 14 bases lying between them. In germline, CDR1 is SGHTA, CDR2 FQGNSA. CDR3 region: CASSPPLAVSGNTIYF. The CDR3 nucleotides are TGTGCCAGCAGCCCCCCCTTAGCGGTCTCTGGAAACACCATATATTTT. The full variable domain, its missing parts supplied by reference TRBV7-2 and TRBJ1-3, is GAGVSQSPSNKVTEKGKDVELRCDPISGHTALYWYRQSLGQGLEFLIYFQGNSAPDKSGLPSDRFSAERTGGSVSTLTIQRTQQEDSAVYLCASSPPLAVSGNTIYFGEGSWLTVV.

This chain uses TRBV6-5 with TRBJ2-5, with 8 positions matching TRBD2. Trimming took 2 bases from V and 0 from J; bases not matched to a gene: 2. The length of the CDR3 is 15 residues. Germline CDR1 MNHEY, CDR2 SVGAGI. The CDR3 DNA follows: TGTGCCAGCAGTTACGTAGCGGGGAACCAAGAGACCCAGTACTTC. As protein: CASSYVAGNQETQYF.

The CDR3 DNA sequence: TGCGCCAGCAGCGACACAGGAGGAGCTTTCTTT. Protein product: CASSDTGGAFF. The J gene is TRBJ1-1, the V gene TRBV10-2; D might be TRBD1 (5 bases). This CDR3 region has 11 residues. The germline V gene has CDR1 WSHSY and CDR2 SAAADI. Trimming cost V 6 bases and J 10 bases, with 12 bases left between them.

The table lists this clone with a few counts. The chain has TRBV5-1 and TRBJ2-1, with 7 bases aligning to TRBD1. The germline V gene encodes CDR1 SGHRS and CDR2 YFSETQ. With 4 bases clipped from V and 3 bases from J, the junction kept 7 bases outside the gene matches. The CDR3 length is 15 residues. CDR3 in amino acids: CASSTRDRLYNEQFF. In DNA, the CDR3 is TGCGCCAGCAGCACCCGGGACAGACTCTACAATGAGCAGTTCTTC.

The J gene is TRBJ2-7, the V gene TRBV30; D might be TRBD1 (6 bases). This CDR3 has 13 residues. V lost 2 bases and J 6 bases, leaving 14 bases between the germline ends. Germline CDR1 and CDR2: GTSNPN and SVGIG (reference sequence). DNA for the CDR3: TGTGCCTGGAGTAGGGTCAGGGGCGGCGAGCAGTACTTC. Its translation is CAWSRVRGGEQYF.

This rearrangement joins TRBV2 to TRBJ2-7, with 9 bases fitting TRBD1. Germline V gene sequence: CDR1 SNHLY, CDR2 FYNNEI. This CDR3 spans 14 amino acids. Trimming removed 5 bases from V and 4 bases from J; junction bases left unmatched: 6. DNA for the CDR3: TGTGCCAGCAGTCCGGAGGGGACAGGGTACGAGCAGTACTTC. Its translation: CASSPEGTGYEQYF.

This clone is deemed medium-sized. The genes are TRBV27 and TRBJ1-6; unclear D gene. V was trimmed by 6 bases and J by 6 bases, leaving 15 bases between them. CDR1 is MNHEY, CDR2 SMNVEV, per germline (reference sequence). The CDR3 is 15 amino acids. CDR3 residues: CASRIGPASNSPLHF. CDR3 nucleotide sequence: TGTGCCAGCAGGATAGGACCCGCGTCTAATTCACCCCTCCACTTT.

This chain joins TRBV30 and TRBJ1-2; D possibly corresponds to TRBD1 (6 bases). V was shortened by 2 bases and J by 6 bases, with 13 bases between the two germline ends. CDR3 length equals 13 residues. Looked up from germline, CDR1 is GTSNPN and CDR2 is SVGIG (reference sequence). CDR3 residues: CAWSKNRVDGYTF. DNA for the CDR3: TGTGCCTGGAGTAAAAACAGGGTTGATGGCTACACCTTC.

The chain combines TRBV27 with TRBJ2-7; tentative D call: TRBD1 (5 bases). CDR3 size: 15 residues. Germline CDR1 is MNHEY and CDR2 is SMNVEV (reference sequence). Deletions cut 0 bases from V and 3 bases from J, with 12 bases between. The CDR3, as DNA: TGTGCCAGCAGTTTATCGGTCGGGCAGGGCTACGAGCAGTACTTC. Translated, it gives CASSLSVGQGYEQYF.

V is TRBV27 and J is TRBJ2-7, with 8 bases aligning to TRBD2. CDR3 length: 14 amino acids. V shed 9 bases, J shed 1 base, and the junction held 8 bases outside the gene matches. Germline lookup yields CDR1 MNHEY and CDR2 SMNVEV (reference sequence). CDR3 amino acids: CASKLGGGSYEQYF. CDR3 coding DNA: TGTGCCAGTAAACTGGGCGGGGGGTCCTACGAGCAGTACTTC.

The chain joins TRBV9 to TRBJ2-3; tentative D call: TRBD2 (7 bases). The CDR3 runs 15 residues. The ends were cut back, 2 bases at V and 4 bases at J, with 14 bases in the middle. The V gene's germline CDR1 is SGDLS and CDR2 YYNGEE. CDR3 nucleotide sequence: TGTGCCAGCAGCGTCGCGGGGGCGAGTCCAGATACGCAGTATTTT. Residues: CASSVAGASPDTQYF.

V and J are TRBV7-9 and TRBJ2-5, with D unresolved. The V gene lost 0 bases and the J gene lost 8 bases, with 7 bases spanning the gap. This CDR3 is built from 12 residues. The V gene's germline CDR1 is SEHNR and CDR2 FQNEAQ (reference sequence). This CDR3 reads CASSLAVATQYF. In DNA, the CDR3 is TGTGCCAGCAGCTTAGCTGTTGCAACCCAGTACTTC.

This clone has just a few counts. This chain uses TRBV11-2 with TRBJ2-7; tentative D call: TRBD2 (5 bases). This CDR3 is built from 12 residues. Germline CDR1 reads SGHAT; CDR2 reads FQNNGV. Deletions cut 8 bases from V and 0 bases from J, with 8 bases between. The CDR3 DNA is TGTGCCAGCGGAACTAGCTCCTACGAGCAGTACTTC. Protein product: CASGTSSYEQYF.

The rearrangement uses TRBV7-9 and TRBJ1-2, with 8 bases lining up with TRBD1. Germline lookup yields CDR1 SEHNR and CDR2 FQNEAQ (reference sequence). The ends lost 5 bases at V and 4 bases at J; junction bases unmatched: 9. The CDR3 totals 15 residues. The CDR3 sequence is CASSLDPGQAYGYTF. DNA for the CDR3: TGTGCCAGCAGCCTCGACCCGGGACAGGCCTATGGCTACACCTTC.

The chain carries TRBV27 and TRBJ2-7, with D possibly matching TRBD1 (6 bases). The CDR3 covers 16 residues. Trimming removed 5 bases from V and 2 bases from J, with 19 bases in between. The germline gives CDR1 MNHEY, CDR2 SMNVEV (reference sequence). This CDR3 is CASSATGLRPTYEQYF. In DNA, the CDR3 is TGTGCCAGCAGTGCAACAGGGTTGAGGCCTACCTACGAGCAGTACTTC.

This clone was detected only once. The chain combines TRBV30 with TRBJ1-6; no definite D call. Trimming took 0 bases from V and 13 from J, leaving 10 bases between them. This CDR3 has 12 residues. Germline loops: CDR1 GTSNPN, CDR2 SVGIG (reference sequence). The CDR3 is CAWSVNGDPLHF. The DNA of the CDR3 is TGTGCCTGGAGTGTAAACGGGGATCCCCTCCACTTT.